The present TCR beta chain was sequenced within a study of metastatic and nonmetastatic thyroid tumors. At the level of the study: Malignant thyroid and benign thyroid patients provided blood and tumor or nodule tissue whose repertoires were compared. Study results and caveats: A significant increase in TCR beta diversity was reportedly seen in malignant thyroid tumors relative to benign nodules, in blood and tumor.

Original processing notes: Using the CDR3 differences seen across clinicopathological groups, the authors built a distant-metastasis classifier for papillary thyroid cancer, which was meant to discriminate distant-metastatic patients. TCRdb redid the clone calls on the PCR reads using MiXCR. Here the V and J calls rest on TCRdb's processing, not on the authors' analysis. The table lists about 32,000 clones, roughly 25% of them singletons. Germline values: CDR1 LNHNV, CDR2 YYDKDF (reference sequence). This CDR3 comprises 14 residues. Trimming stripped 0 bases from V and 6 bases from J, with 8 bases between. This clone has ten or more counts. The antigen is unknown. Treatment of any kind had been given to no patient before thyroid surgery.

This chain uses TRBV15 with TRBJ2-2; unclear D gene. The specimen sequenced was blood. This clonotype was sampled from a female donor with papillary thyroid cancer or a benign thyroid nodule (not recorded which). Some clones in this sample may be carry-over from other donors' samples. The DNA for the CDR3 is TGTGCCACCAGCAGAGATAAAGAGTCCGGGGAGCTGTTTTTT. This sequence encodes CATSRDKESGELFF. Combining the CDR3 with reference TRBV15 and TRBJ2-2 gives the whole variable domain DAMVIQNPRYQVTQFGKPVTLSCSQTLNHNVMYWYQQKSSQAPKLLFHYYDKDFNNEADTPDNFQSRRPNTSFCFLDIRSPGLGDTAMYLCATSRDKESGELFFGEGSRLTVL.